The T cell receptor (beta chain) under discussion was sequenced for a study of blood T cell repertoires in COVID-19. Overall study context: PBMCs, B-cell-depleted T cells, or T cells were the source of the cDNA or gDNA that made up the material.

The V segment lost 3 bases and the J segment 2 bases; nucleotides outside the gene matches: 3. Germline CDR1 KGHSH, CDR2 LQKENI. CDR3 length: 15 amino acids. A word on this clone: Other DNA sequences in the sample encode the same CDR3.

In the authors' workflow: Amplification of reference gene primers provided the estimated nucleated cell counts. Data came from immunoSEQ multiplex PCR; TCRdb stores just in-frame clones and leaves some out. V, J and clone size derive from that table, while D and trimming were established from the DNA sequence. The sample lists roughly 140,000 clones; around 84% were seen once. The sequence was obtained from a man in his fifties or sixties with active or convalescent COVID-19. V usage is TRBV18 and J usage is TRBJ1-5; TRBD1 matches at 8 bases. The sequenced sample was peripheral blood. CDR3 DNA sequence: TGTGCCAGCTCACCCGGACAGGGAGGCAATCAGCCCCAGCATTTT. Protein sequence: CASSPGQGGNQPQHF.